A selection of T cell receptor beta chains follows, all from one sample in a study of T cell repertoires in cytomegalovirus infection. TCRdb re-called the reads with MiXCR, one entry per CDR3 protein. The sample lists approximately 700,000 distinct CDR3 sequences, less than 40% occurring once. Material for sequencing was PBMCs. The receptors come from a human donor in good health (CMV status not recorded). Some clones in this sample may be carry-over from other donors' samples. Both conserved end residues are part of each CDR3. D genes are given only for firm matches. Expanded clones are given a class, and other clones once, few, many or no size at all.

V	size	J	length	D	CDR3	DNA
TRBV7-8	NA	TRBJ2-2	20	TRBD2	CASSPDTLAGAKGVTGERFF	TGTGCCAGCAGCCCTGATACCTTAGCGGGGGCAAAAGGGGTCACCGGGGAGCGGTTTTTT
TRBV19	NA	TRBJ1-6	14	NA	CASSIDASRGTLHF	TGTGCCAGTAGTATAGACGCCAGCAGGGGCACCCTCCACTTT
TRBV10-3	many	TRBJ2-1	17	TRBD2	CAISERGLAGAYNEQFF	TGTGCCATCAGTGAGAGGGGACTAGCGGGGGCCTACAATGAGCAGTTCTTC
TRBV19	NA	TRBJ1-5	16	NA	CASSTDRFGGNQPQHF	TGTGCCAGTAGTACAGACAGGTTCGGGGGCAATCAGCCCCAGCATTTT
TRBV19	NA	TRBJ1-1	15	TRBD1	CASSNGDRLNTEAFF	TGTGCCAGTAGTAATGGGGACAGACTGAACACTGAAGCTTTCTTT
TRBV7-9	NA	TRBJ1-4	16	NA	CASSLKRDTGLEKLFF	TGTGCAAGCAGCTTAAAACGGGACACGGGATTAGAAAAACTGTTTTTT
TRBV28	NA	TRBJ2-2	15	TRBD1	CASSPGTGPTGELFF	TGTGCCAGCAGTCCCGGGACAGGGCCGACCGGGGAGCTGTTTTTT
TRBV6-6	few	TRBJ1-6	14	NA	CASSSGRGGSPLHF	TGTGCCAGCAGTTCGGGGAGAGGAGGATCACCCCTCCACTTT
TRBV7-9	many	TRBJ1-5	14	NA	CASSTGGENQPQHF	TGTGCCAGCAGCACAGGCGGGGAGAATCAGCCCCAGCATTTT
TRBV7-2	few	TRBJ2-2	15	NA	CASRSGTATTGELFF	TGTGCCAGCAGATCCGGGACCGCTACGACCGGGGAGCTGTTTTTT
TRBV19	NA	TRBJ1-2	14	NA	CASIPSLGGYGYTF	TGTGCCAGTATCCCCAGCCTAGGAGGCTATGGCTACACCTTC
TRBV7-6	few	TRBJ1-5	18	TRBD1	CASSLFGRGKYSNQPQHF	TGTGCCAGCAGCTTATTTGGCAGGGGGAAATATAGCAATCAGCCCCAGCATTTT
TRBV7-9	few	TRBJ2-2	14	NA	CASSLVGQTGELFF	TGTGCCAGCAGCTTAGTAGGACAGACCGGGGAGCTGTTTTTT
TRBV10-2	NA	TRBJ1-2	13	TRBD1	CASNGQGNYGYTF	TGCGCCAGCAACGGACAGGGGAACTATGGCTACACCTTC
TRBV28	NA	TRBJ2-1	13	NA	CASSPLGVHEQFF	TGTGCCAGCAGCCCCCTCGGGGTGCATGAGCAGTTCTTC
TRBV20-1	few	TRBJ2-1	18	TRBD2	CSARDSGLAGGVVGEQFF	TGCAGTGCTAGAGATAGCGGACTAGCGGGAGGTGTTGTTGGGGAGCAGTTCTTC
TRBV20-1	few	TRBJ1-6	13	NA	CSARVNERSPLHF	TGCAGTGCTAGAGTAAATGAGAGGTCCCCCCTCCACTTT
TRBV20-1	NA	TRBJ2-1	15	NA	CSAAPPRRGYNEQFF	TGCAGTGCTGCGCCACCTAGGAGGGGCTACAATGAGCAGTTCTTC
TRBV28	NA	TRBJ1-3	15	NA	CASKPGRISGNTIYF	TGTGCCAGCAAACCGGGACGGATCTCTGGAAACACCATATATTTT
TRBV28	many	TRBJ1-5	15	TRBD1	CASGPTGNRDQPQHF	TGTGCCAGCGGTCCGACAGGGAATCGGGATCAGCCCCAGCATTTT
TRBV7-2	NA	TRBJ2-2	15	TRBD2	CASSQTSGIGGELFF	TGTGCCAGCAGCCAGACTAGCGGGATTGGCGGGGAGCTGTTTTTT
TRBV12-3/TRBV12-4	once	TRBJ1-6	13	NA	CASSYKIDSPLHF	TGTGCCAGCAGTTATAAGATCGATTCACCCCTCCACTTT
TRBV7-2	many	TRBJ1-2	14	TRBD1	CASSSRTGGYGYTF	TGTGCCAGCAGCTCGAGGACAGGGGGCTATGGCTACACCTTC
TRBV7-6	few	TRBJ1-2	15	NA	CASSLENRPNYGYTF	TGTGCCAGCAGCTTAGAGAACAGGCCGAACTATGGCTACACCTTC
TRBV6-1	NA	TRBJ1-5	12	NA	CLQGRPCQPQHF	TGCCTCCAGGGACGGCCATGTCAGCCCCAGCATTTT
TRBV12-3/TRBV12-4	NA	TRBJ1-1	13	NA	CASKVGGNTEDFF	TGTGCCAGCAAGGTTGGGGGGAACACTGAAGATTTCTTT
TRBV12-3/TRBV12-4	many	TRBJ1-5	13	NA	CASSLGWDQPQHF	TGTGCCAGCAGTTTGGGGTGGGATCAGCCCCAGCATTTT
TRBV28	NA	TRBJ2-5	15	TRBD2	CASSLVGLAQETQYF	TGTGCCAGCAGTTTAGTTGGACTAGCCCAAGAGACCCAGTACTTC
TRBV12-3/TRBV12-4	few	TRBJ1-3	19	NA	CASSFNRLRPEHSGNTIYF	TGTGCCAGCAGTTTTAATCGCCTGAGGCCGGAACACTCTGGAAACACCATATATTTT
TRBV24-1	NA	TRBJ2-1	16	TRBD2	CATSDWTSGFTYEQFF	TGTGCCACCAGTGATTGGACTAGCGGGTTTACCTATGAGCAGTTCTTC
TRBV29-1	NA	TRBJ2-5	13	NA	CSGNRVYQETQYF	TGCAGCGGGAACAGGGTTTACCAAGAGACCCAGTACTTC
TRBV12-3/TRBV12-4	NA	TRBJ1-1	16	TRBD1	CASGGQGGLGFTEAFF	TGTGCCAGCGGGGGACAGGGGGGACTAGGATTCACTGAAGCTTTCTTT
TRBV19	few	TRBJ2-1	15	NA	CASSILVESFVEQFF	TGTGCCAGTAGTATCTTGGTAGAAAGCTTTGTTGAGCAGTTCTTC
TRBV20-1	NA	TRBJ2-7	13	NA	CSATGSGPYEQYF	TGCAGTGCCACAGGGAGTGGCCCCTACGAGCAGTACTTC
TRBV5-4	NA	TRBJ2-5	16	NA	CASSFGPSGPQETQYF	TGTGCCAGCAGCTTCGGTCCGTCAGGGCCCCAAGAGACCCAGTACTTC
TRBV20-1	few	TRBJ2-3	13	NA	CSALAASTDTQYF	TGCAGTGCCTTAGCGGCTAGCACAGATACGCAGTATTTT
TRBV6-8	few	TRBJ1-1	14	NA	CASRLAGLNTEAFF	TGTGCCAGCAGGTTGGCCGGCTTGAACACTGAAGCTTTCTTT
TRBV2	few	TRBJ2-3	13	TRBD1	CASSDTGVDTQYF	TGTGCCAGCAGTGATACAGGGGTAGATACGCAGTATTTT
TRBV19	NA	TRBJ2-7	12	NA	CASAIGPYEQYF	TGTGCCAGCGCAATCGGGCCCTACGAGCAGTACTTC
TRBV7-3	few	TRBJ1-5	13	NA	CASSLTEAQPQHF	TGTGCCAGCAGCTTGACCGAGGCGCAGCCCCAGCATTTT
TRBV7-2	NA	TRBJ2-1	17	TRBD2	CASSLSTSGRSYNEQFF	TGTGCCAGCAGCTTATCGACTAGCGGGAGGTCCTACAATGAGCAGTTCTTC
TRBV20-1	NA	TRBJ1-1	15	NA	CSATTDNRRGTEAFF	TGCAGTGCTACCACAGACAATAGGAGGGGCACTGAAGCTTTCTTT
TRBV12-3/TRBV12-4	NA	TRBJ2-7	14	NA	CASSLGWVAYEQYF	TGTGCCAGCAGTTTAGGCTGGGTTGCCTACGAGCAGTACTTC
TRBV19	few	TRBJ2-7	16	NA	CASSIDVSPGPYEQYF	TGTGCCAGTAGTATCGATGTCTCCCCGGGGCCCTACGAGCAGTACTTC
TRBV27	NA	TRBJ2-7	15	TRBD1	CASSYRTGFLYEQYF	TGTGCCAGCAGTTATCGGACAGGTTTCCTCTACGAGCAGTACTTC
TRBV7-9	few	TRBJ2-1	14	TRBD1	CASGPWTGYNEQFF	TGTGCCAGCGGGCCGTGGACAGGCTACAATGAGCAGTTCTTC
TRBV5-4	NA	TRBJ2-2	15	TRBD1	CASSSGTGYTGELFF	TGTGCCAGCAGCTCCGGGACAGGGTACACCGGGGAGCTGTTTTTT
TRBV29-1	few	TRBJ2-5	11	NA	CSVAGLKTQYF	TGCAGCGTTGCAGGGCTGAAGACCCAGTACTTC
TRBV28	NA	TRBJ2-4	13	TRBD1	CASMDRVGNIQYF	TGTGCCAGCATGGACAGGGTGGGGAACATTCAGTACTTC
TRBV20-1	NA	TRBJ2-5	15	TRBD1	CSALPGQETRETQYF	TGCAGTGCTTTACCGGGACAGGAGACCCGAGAGACCCAGTACTTC
TRBV29-1	NA	TRBJ1-2	11	TRBD1	CSVATGNGYTF	TGCAGCGTCGCGACAGGGAATGGCTACACCTTC
TRBV28	NA	TRBJ1-1	12	NA	CASSFAGGAAFF	TGTGCCAGCAGTTTTGCAGGCGGCGCAGCTTTCTTT